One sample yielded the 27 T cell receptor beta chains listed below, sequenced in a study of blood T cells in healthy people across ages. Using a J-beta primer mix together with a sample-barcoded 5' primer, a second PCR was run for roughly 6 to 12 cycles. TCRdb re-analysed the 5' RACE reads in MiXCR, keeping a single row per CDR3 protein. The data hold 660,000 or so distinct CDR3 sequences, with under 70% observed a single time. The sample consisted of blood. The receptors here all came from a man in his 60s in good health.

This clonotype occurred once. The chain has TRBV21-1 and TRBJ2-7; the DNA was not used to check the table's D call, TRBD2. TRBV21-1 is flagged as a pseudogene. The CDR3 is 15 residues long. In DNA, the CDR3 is TGTGCCAGCAGCGCGAATACGGGGGGGCCGTACGAGCAGTACTTC. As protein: CASSANTGGPYEQYF.

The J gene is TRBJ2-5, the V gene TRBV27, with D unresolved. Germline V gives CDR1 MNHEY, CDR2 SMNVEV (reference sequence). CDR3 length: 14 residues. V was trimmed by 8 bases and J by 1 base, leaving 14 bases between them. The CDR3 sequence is CASAKPSVQETQYF. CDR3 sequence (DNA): TGTGCCAGCGCGAAGCCGAGCGTCCAAGAGACCCAGTACTTC.

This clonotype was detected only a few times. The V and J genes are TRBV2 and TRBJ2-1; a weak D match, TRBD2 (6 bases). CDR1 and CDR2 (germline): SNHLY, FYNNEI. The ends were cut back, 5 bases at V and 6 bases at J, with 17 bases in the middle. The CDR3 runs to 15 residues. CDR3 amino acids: CASSLRGGDVNEQFF. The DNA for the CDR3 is TGTGCCAGCAGTCTCCGAGGAGGGGATGTCAATGAGCAGTTCTTC.

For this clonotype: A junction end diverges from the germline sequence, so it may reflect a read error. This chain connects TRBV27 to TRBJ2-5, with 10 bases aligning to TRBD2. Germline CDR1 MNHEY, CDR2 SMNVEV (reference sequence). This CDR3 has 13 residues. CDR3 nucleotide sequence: TGTGCCAGCTGTTTAGCGGGAGGAGAGACCCAGTACTTC. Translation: CASCLAGGETQYF.

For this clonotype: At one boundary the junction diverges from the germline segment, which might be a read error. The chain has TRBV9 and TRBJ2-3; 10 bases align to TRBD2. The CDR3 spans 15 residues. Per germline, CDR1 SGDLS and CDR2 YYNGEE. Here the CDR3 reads CTSSPPSGGINTQYF. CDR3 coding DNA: TGTACCAGCAGCCCACCTAGCGGGGGCATAAATACGCAGTATTTT.

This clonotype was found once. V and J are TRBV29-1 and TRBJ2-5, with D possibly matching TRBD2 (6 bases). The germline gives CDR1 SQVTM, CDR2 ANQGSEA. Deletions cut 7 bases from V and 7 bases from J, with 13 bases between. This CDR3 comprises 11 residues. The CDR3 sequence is CSGVGGWTQYF. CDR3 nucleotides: TGCAGCGGAGTCGGGGGTTGGACCCAGTACTTC.

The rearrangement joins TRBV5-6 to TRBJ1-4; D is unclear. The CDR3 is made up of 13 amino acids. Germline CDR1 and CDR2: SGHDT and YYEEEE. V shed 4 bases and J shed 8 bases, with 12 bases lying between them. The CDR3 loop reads CASSGLAMEKLFF. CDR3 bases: TGTGCCAGCAGCGGTCTTGCGATGGAAAAACTGTTTTTT.

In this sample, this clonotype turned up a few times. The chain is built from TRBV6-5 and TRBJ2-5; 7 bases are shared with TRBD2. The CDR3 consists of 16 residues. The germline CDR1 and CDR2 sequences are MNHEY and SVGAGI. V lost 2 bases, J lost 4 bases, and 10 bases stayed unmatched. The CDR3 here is CASSYDSGPRAETQYF. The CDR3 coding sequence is TGTGCCAGCAGTTACGATAGCGGGCCGCGGGCAGAGACCCAGTACTTC.

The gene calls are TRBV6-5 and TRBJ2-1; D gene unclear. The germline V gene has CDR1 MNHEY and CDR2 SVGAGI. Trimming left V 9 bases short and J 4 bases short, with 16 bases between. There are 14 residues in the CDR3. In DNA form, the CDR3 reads TGTGCCAGTGAGAAAGCCTTGGGGTACAATGAGCAGTTCTTC. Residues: CASEKALGYNEQFF.

The CDR3 is CSATSKTGVREKLFF. The CDR3 DNA follows: TGCAGTGCTACTTCCAAGACAGGGGTCCGGGAAAAACTGTTTTTT. V is TRBV20-1 and J is TRBJ1-4, with 8 bases aligning to TRBD1. Trimming cost V 4 bases and J 8 bases; bases outside gene matches: 12. Germline CDR1 reads DFQATT; CDR2 reads SNEGSKA (reference sequence). CDR3 size: 15 residues.

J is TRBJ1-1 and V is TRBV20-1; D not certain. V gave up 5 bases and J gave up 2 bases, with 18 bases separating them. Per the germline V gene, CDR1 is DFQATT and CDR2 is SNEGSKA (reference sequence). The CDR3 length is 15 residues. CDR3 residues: CSAFRYSRLNTEAFF. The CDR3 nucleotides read TGCAGTGCTTTTCGTTACAGTCGCCTAAACACTGAAGCTTTCTTT.

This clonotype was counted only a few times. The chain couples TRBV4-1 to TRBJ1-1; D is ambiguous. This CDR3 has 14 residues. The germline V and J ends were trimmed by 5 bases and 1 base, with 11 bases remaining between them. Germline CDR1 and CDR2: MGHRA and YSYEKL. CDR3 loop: CASSDLAANTEAFF. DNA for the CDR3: TGCGCCAGCAGCGACCTCGCGGCGAACACTGAAGCTTTCTTT.

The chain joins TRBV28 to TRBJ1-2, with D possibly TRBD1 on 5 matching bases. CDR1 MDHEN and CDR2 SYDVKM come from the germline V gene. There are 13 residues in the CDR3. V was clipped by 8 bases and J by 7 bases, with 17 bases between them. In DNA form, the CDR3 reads TGTGCCAGCGGGCCCGGTCAGGGAGGTGGCTACACCTTC. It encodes CASGPGQGGGYTF.

CDR3 sequence: CASSLNGNRGNYGYTF. The CDR3 bases are TGTGCCAGCAGTCTCAACGGGAACAGGGGTAACTATGGCTACACCTTC. This sequence joins TRBV27 and TRBJ1-2; TRBD1 matches at 7 bases. Germline CDR1 is MNHEY and CDR2 is SMNVEV (reference sequence). J gave up 1 base and V 5 bases, and 10 bases lay outside the gene matches. CDR3 size: 16 residues.

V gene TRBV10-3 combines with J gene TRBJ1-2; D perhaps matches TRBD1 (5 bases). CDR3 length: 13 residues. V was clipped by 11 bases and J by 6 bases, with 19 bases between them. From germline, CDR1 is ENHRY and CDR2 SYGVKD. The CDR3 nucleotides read TGTGCCGCTTCAGGGTTTTCGGCGAATGGCTACACCTTC. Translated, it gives CAASGFSANGYTF.

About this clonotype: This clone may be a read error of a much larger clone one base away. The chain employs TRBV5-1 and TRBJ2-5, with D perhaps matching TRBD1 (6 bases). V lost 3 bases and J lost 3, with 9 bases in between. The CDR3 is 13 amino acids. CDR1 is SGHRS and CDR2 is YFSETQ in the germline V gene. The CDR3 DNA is TGCGCCAGCAGCTGTGAGGGGGAAGAGACCCAGTACTTC. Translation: CASSCEGEETQYF.

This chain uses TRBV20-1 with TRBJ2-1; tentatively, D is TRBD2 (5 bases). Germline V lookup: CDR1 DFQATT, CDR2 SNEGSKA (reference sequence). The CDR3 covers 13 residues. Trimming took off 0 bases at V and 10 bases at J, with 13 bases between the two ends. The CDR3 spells CSARDRPTGEQFF. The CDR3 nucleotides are TGCAGTGCTAGAGATCGGCCGACGGGGGAGCAGTTCTTC.

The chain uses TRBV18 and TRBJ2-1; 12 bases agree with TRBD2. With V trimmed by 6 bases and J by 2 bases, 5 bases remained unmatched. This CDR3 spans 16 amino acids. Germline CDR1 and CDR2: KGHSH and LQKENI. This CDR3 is CASSRASGGAYNEQFF. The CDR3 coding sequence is TGTGCCAGCTCGCGGGCTAGCGGGGGGGCCTACAATGAGCAGTTCTTC. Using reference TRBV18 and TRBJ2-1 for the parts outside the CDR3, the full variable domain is NAGVMQNPRHLVRRRGQEARLRCSPMKGHSHVYWYRQLPEEGLKFMVYLQKENIIDESGMPKERFSAEFPKEGPSILRIQQVVRGDSAAYFCASSRASGGAYNEQFFGPGTRLTVL.

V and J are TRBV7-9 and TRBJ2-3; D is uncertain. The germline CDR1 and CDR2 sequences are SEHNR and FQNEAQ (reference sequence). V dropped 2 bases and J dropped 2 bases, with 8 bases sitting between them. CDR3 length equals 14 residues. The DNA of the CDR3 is TGTGCCAGCAGCTTAAGGCAGCCCACAGATACGCAGTATTTT. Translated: CASSLRQPTDTQYF. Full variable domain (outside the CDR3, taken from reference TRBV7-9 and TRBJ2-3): DTGVSQNPRHKITKRGQNVTFRCDPISEHNRLYWYRQTLGQGPEFLTYFQNEAQLEKSRLLSDRFSAERPKGSFSTLEIQRTEQGDSAMYLCASSLRQPTDTQYFGPGTRLTVL.

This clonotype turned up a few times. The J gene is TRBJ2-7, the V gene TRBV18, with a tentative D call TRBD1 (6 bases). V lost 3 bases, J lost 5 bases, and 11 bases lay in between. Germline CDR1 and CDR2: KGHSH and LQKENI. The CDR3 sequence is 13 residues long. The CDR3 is CASSPNRENEQYF. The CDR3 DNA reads TGTGCCAGCTCACCCAACAGGGAGAACGAGCAGTACTTC.

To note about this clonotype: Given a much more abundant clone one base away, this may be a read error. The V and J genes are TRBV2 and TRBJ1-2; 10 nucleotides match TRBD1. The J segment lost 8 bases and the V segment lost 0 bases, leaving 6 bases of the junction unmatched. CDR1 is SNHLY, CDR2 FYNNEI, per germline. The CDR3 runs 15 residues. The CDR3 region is CASSEARDRGKGYTF. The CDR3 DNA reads TGTGCCAGCAGTGAAGCGCGGGACAGGGGAAAGGGCTACACCTTC.

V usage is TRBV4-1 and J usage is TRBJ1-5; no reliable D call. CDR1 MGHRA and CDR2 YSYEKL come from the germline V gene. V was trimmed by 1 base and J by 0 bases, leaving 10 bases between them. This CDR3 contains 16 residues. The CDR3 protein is CASSQGHTASNQPQHF. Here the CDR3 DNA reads TGCGCCAGCAGCCAAGGCCACACAGCTAGCAATCAGCCCCAGCATTTT.

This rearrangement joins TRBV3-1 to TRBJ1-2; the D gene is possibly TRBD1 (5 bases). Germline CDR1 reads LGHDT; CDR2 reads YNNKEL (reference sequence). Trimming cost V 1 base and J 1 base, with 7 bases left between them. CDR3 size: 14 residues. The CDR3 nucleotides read TGTGCCAGCAGCCAAGTCGACAGTAACTATGGCTACACCTTC. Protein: CASSQVDSNYGYTF. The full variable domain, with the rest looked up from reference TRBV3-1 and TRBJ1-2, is DTAVSQTPKYLVTQMGNDKSIKCEQNLGHDTMYWYKQDSKKFLKIMFSYNNKELIINETVPNRFSPKSPDKAHLNLHINSLELGDSAVYFCASSQVDSNYGYTFGSGTRLTVV.

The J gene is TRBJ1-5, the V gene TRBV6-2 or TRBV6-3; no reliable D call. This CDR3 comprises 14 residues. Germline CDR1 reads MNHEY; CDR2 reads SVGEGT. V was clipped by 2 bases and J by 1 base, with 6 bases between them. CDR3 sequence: CASSYGLSNQPQHF. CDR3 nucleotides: TGTGCCAGCAGTTACGGTCTCAGCAATCAGCCCCAGCATTTT.

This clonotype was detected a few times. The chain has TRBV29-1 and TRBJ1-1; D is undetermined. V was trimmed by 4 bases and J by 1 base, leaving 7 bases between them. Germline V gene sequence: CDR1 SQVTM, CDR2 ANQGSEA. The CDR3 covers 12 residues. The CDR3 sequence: CSVGEKNTEAFF. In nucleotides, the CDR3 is TGCAGCGTTGGGGAGAAGAACACTGAAGCTTTCTTT.

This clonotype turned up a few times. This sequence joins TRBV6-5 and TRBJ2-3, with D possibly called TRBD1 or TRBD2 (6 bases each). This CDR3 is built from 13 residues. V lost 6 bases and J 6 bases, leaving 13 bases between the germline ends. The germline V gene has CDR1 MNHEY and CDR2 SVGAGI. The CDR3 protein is CASSAGGGDTQYF. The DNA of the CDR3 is TGTGCCAGCAGCGCCGGAGGGGGGGATACGCAGTATTTT.

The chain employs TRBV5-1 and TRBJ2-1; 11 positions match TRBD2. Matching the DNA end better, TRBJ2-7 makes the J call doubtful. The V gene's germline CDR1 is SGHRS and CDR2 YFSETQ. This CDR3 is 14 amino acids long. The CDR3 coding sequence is TGCGCCAGCAGCCTACTAGCGGGGGTGAATGAGCAGTACTTC. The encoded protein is CASSLLAGVNEQYF.